These 20 T cell receptor beta chains were sequenced from one sample in a study of blood T cell repertoires in COVID-19. Measured with immunoSEQ multiplex PCR; TCRdb has only the in-frame clones, and not every one. This sample has some 270,000 clones, with 90% found just once. The sequenced sample consisted of peripheral blood. Receptors were obtained from a woman aged 55-70 years with COVID-19, enrolled during active disease.

This clone was detected a few times. V and J are TRBV19 and TRBJ1-5, with 9 bases lining up with TRBD1. CDR3 length: 15 amino acids. The junction had 9 bases not matched to a gene; V was cut back by 6 bases and J by 6 bases. From germline, CDR1 is LNHDA and CDR2 SQIVND (reference sequence). The CDR3: CASSTGGGGIQPQHF. The CDR3 DNA sequence: TGTGCCAGTAGCACAGGGGGCGGGGGCATTCAGCCCCAGCATTTT.

This clone was recorded many times. The chain carries TRBV7-2 and TRBJ2-5, with D hard to call. The CDR3 loop spans 11 amino acids. V was cut by 2 bases and J by 7 bases, with 5 bases left in between. Germline loops: CDR1 SGHTA, CDR2 FQGNSA. DNA for the CDR3: TGTGCCAGCAGCTTAACCGGGACCCAGTACTTC. This codes for CASSLTGTQYF.

This clone appeared once. This sequence joins TRBV7-9 and TRBJ2-1; TRBD1 aligns across 11 bases. The CDR3 is 15 residues long. Germline lookup yields CDR1 SEHNR and CDR2 FQNEAQ (reference sequence). V lost 5 bases to trimming and J lost 3 bases; unmatched junction nucleotides: 3. CDR3 nucleotide sequence: TGTGCCAGCAGCGCAGGGACAGGGGGCTACAATGAGCAGTTCTTC. Its protein is CASSAGTGGYNEQFF.

The chain combines TRBV5-8 with TRBJ1-5; tentative D call: TRBD1 (6 bases). Germline V gene data show CDR1 as SGHTS and CDR2 as YDEGEE. The CDR3 sequence is 15 residues long. With 5 bases removed from V and 0 bases from J, the gap between germline ends came to 12 bases. The CDR3 region is CASSPQGISNQPQHF. CDR3 in DNA: TGTGCCAGCAGTCCCCAGGGGATTAGCAATCAGCCCCAGCATTTT.

This chain connects TRBV27 to TRBJ1-2, with 7 nucleotides matching TRBD1. Losses at the gene ends were 2 bases for V and 3 bases for J; bases not matched to a gene: 6. This CDR3 comprises 15 residues. Germline V CDR1 and CDR2: MNHEY, SMNVEV (reference sequence). In nucleotides, the CDR3 is TGTGCCAGCAGTTTAAGGAGACAGGGTTACTATGGCTACACCTTC. It translates to CASSLRRQGYYGYTF.

V usage is TRBV3-1 (or the pseudogene TRBV3-2) and J usage is TRBJ1-2; TRBD1 agrees at 7 bases. This CDR3 is 18 amino acids long. J was trimmed by 1 base and V by 1 base; bases with no gene match: 12. Germline CDR1 LGHDT, CDR2 YNNKEL (reference sequence). The CDR3 loop is CASSQGRRTGALNYGYTF. The CDR3 DNA sequence: TGTGCCAGCAGCCAAGGCCGGCGAACAGGGGCCCTTAACTATGGCTACACCTTC.

This clone has a single count. The V and J genes are TRBV10-3 and TRBJ1-2; unclear D gene. The CDR3 is made up of 14 amino acids. Germline loops: CDR1 ENHRY, CDR2 SYGVKD. V gave up 0 bases and J gave up 4 bases, with 9 bases separating them. The CDR3 loop is CAISESPDSYGYTF. The CDR3 region has the DNA TGTGCCATCAGTGAGTCCCCGGACTCCTATGGCTACACCTTC.

This clone was counted between two and nine times. This chain links TRBV6-5 with TRBJ1-1; D unclear. V lost 6 bases to trimming and J lost 6 bases, with 17 bases between them. This CDR3 contains 14 residues. Germline CDR1 reads MNHEY; CDR2 reads SVGAGI. The CDR3: CASRAPPPRSEAFF. For the CDR3, the DNA is TGTGCCAGCAGGGCCCCACCCCCGAGGTCTGAAGCTTTCTTT.

This chain joins TRBV3-1 (or the pseudogene TRBV3-2) and TRBJ2-1, with D maybe TRBD1 (5 bases). V dropped 0 bases and J dropped 0 bases, with 21 bases sitting between them. The CDR3 covers 20 residues. The V gene's germline CDR1 is LGHDT and CDR2 YNNKEL (reference sequence). CDR3 DNA sequence: TGTGCCAGCAGCCAAGAGGCAGTAATCGACAGACCAAGCTCCTACAATGAGCAGTTCTTC. It specifies CASSQEAVIDRPSSYNEQFF.

The chain carries TRBV2 and TRBJ1-5; 8 bases align to TRBD1. Germline V gives CDR1 SNHLY, CDR2 FYNNEI. The CDR3 spans 14 residues. Trimming at V came to 4 bases and at J to 5 bases, leaving 4 bases not matched to a gene. The chain's CDR3 is CASSAVTGDQPQHF. CDR3 in DNA: TGTGCCAGCAGTGCAGTGACAGGGGATCAGCCCCAGCATTTT.

The V and J genes are TRBV15 and TRBJ1-4; tentatively, D is TRBD1 (5 bases). In germline, CDR1 is LNHNV, CDR2 YYDKDF (reference sequence). The CDR3 consists of 15 residues. Trimming pared 1 base from V and 5 bases from J, leaving 11 bases between. Here the CDR3 reads CATSRARQKNEKLFF. CDR3 nucleotides: TGTGCCACCAGCAGAGCGAGACAGAAGAATGAAAAACTGTTTTTT.

J is TRBJ1-4 and V is TRBV13; TRBD1 might be the D (5 bases). Per the germline V gene, CDR1 is PRHDT and CDR2 is FYEKMQ (reference sequence). Trimming removed 2 bases at V and 0 bases at J, with 13 bases between. CDR3 length: 17 residues. The CDR3, as DNA: TGTGCCAGCAGCTTACATATCGGGGGTGCAACTAATGAAAAACTGTTTTTT. It encodes CASSLHIGGATNEKLFF.

Remarks on this clone: The identical CDR3 is also encoded by other nucleotide sequences in the sample. This rearrangement joins TRBV15 to TRBJ2-2; 7 bases are shared with TRBD1. This CDR3 contains 13 residues. The trim removed 2 bases at V and 6 bases at J, leaving 0 bases unmatched. CDR1 and CDR2 (germline): LNHNV, YYDKDF (reference sequence). CDR3 sequence reads: CATSRQGAGELFF. DNA of the CDR3: TGTGCCACCAGCAGACAGGGGGCCGGGGAGCTGTTTTTT.

The chain couples TRBV16 to TRBJ2-1, with 7 nucleotides matching TRBD2. The length of the CDR3 is 14 residues. Looked up from germline, CDR1 is KGHSY and CDR2 is FQNENV. Unmatched junction bases numbered 6, after V lost 1 base and J lost 9 bases. CDR3 loop: CASSQFREGREQFF. For the CDR3, the DNA is TGTGCCAGCAGCCAATTCAGGGAGGGACGTGAGCAGTTCTTC.

The V gene is TRBV7-2, the J gene TRBJ2-7, with 7 bases that match TRBD2. Germline lookup yields CDR1 SGHTA and CDR2 FQGNSA. This CDR3 region has 15 residues. Trimming took 1 base from V and 3 from J; bases not matched to a gene: 6. CDR3 loop: CASSLDPAGSYEQYF. In DNA form, the CDR3 reads TGTGCCAGCAGCTTAGATCCAGCGGGGAGCTACGAGCAGTACTTC.

This clone was observed a handful of times. The chain recombines TRBV4-3 with TRBJ1-6; D is possibly TRBD1 (6 bases). The germline V gene encodes CDR1 LGHNA and CDR2 YSLEER. V lost 2 bases and J lost 3, with 11 bases in between. This CDR3 has 16 amino acids. Here the CDR3 reads CASSQYAGDYNSPLHF. The CDR3 nucleotides read TGCGCCAGCAGCCAATACGCAGGGGACTATAATTCACCCCTCCACTTT.

J is TRBJ1-1 and V is TRBV7-9; D unclear. Germline V gene sequence: CDR1 SEHNR, CDR2 FQNEAQ (reference sequence). The CDR3 loop spans 14 amino acids. Trimming took 5 bases from V and 0 from J, leaving 10 bases between them. This chain's CDR3 is CASSLPAVNTEAFF. The CDR3 region has the DNA TGTGCCAGCAGCCTCCCAGCGGTGAACACTGAAGCTTTCTTT.

This clone has only one observation. The rearrangement links TRBV27 to TRBJ2-3; D possibly corresponds to TRBD2 (7 bases). Trimming left V 6 bases short and J 5 bases short, with 15 bases between. CDR1 is MNHEY and CDR2 is SMNVEV in the germline V gene (reference sequence). The CDR3 loop spans 14 amino acids. CDR3: CASSPGASGDTQYF. CDR3 DNA sequence: TGTGCCAGCAGCCCGGGGGCTAGCGGAGATACGCAGTATTTT.

This chain connects TRBV19 to TRBJ1-6; the D gene is possibly TRBD1 (5 bases). Per the germline V gene, CDR1 is LNHDA and CDR2 is SQIVND (reference sequence). The CDR3 has 15 residues. V was cut by 7 bases and J by 6 bases, with 16 bases left in between. The CDR3 nucleotides are TGTGCCAGTACCGCGGGAGGGGTTTTTAATTCACCCCTCCACTTT. Its translation is CASTAGGVFNSPLHF.

This chain connects TRBV7-3 to TRBJ1-1; D not certain. Germline CDR1 and CDR2: SGHTA and FQGTGA. The CDR3 covers 14 residues. V was trimmed by 0 bases and J by 4 bases, leaving 9 bases between them. The CDR3 DNA is TGTGCCAGCAGCTTAACGTCTAGCAGCACTGAAGCTTTCTTT. As protein: CASSLTSSSTEAFF.